This TCR beta chain was recorded in a study of T cell responses to AZD1222 COVID-19 vaccine (dated by TCRdb to the early 2020s). As for the study more broadly: AZD1222 recipients whose second dose came at about 4 weeks and those whose second dose came at about 12 weeks were combined into one group, since spike-specific TCR depth and breadth did not differ between the two schedules. A total of 230 to 250 trial participants underwent TCR sequencing, of whom 200 to 220 received two doses of AZD1222 and 26 received two doses of the MenACWY control vaccine. Trial participants were enrolled into age subgroups of 18-55, 56-69 and 70-plus years, which contained around 150, 28 and 57 TCR-sequenced participants, respectively. The study at large found these results: Reportedly, almost half of the unique spike-specific TCRs recognized epitopes lying outside the regions that are mutated in the B.1.351 and B.1.1.7 variants. The whole spike protein was spanned by vaccine-associated CD4 TCRs, and dominant responses were seen in regions 160-218 and 743-854. Because no day 14 peak-response samples were available, the repertoires could be characterized only after the peak T cell response. After two AZD1222 doses, both the breadth and the depth of spike-specific TCRs were significantly higher than at day 0 and than in MenACWY recipients. Most participants were white British and females outnumbered males, and the authors suggested that clonal diversity may have been underestimated. In the small 56-69-year group, the increase in depth fell short of significance, most likely because of low power. Only five to seven AZD1222 recipients were SARS-CoV-2 seropositive at baseline, limiting conclusions about previously exposed vaccinees.

Taken from the germline V gene, the CDR1 and CDR2 loops are SGHTA and FQGNSA. For this chain, trimming is 5 bases at the V end and 5 bases at the J end, and the number of junction bases without a gene match is 11. Including the terminal cysteine and phenylalanine, the CDR3 comprises 17 residues. Kept here is only the CDR3 DNA, which spans 51 bases and is read in frame from base 1. Concerning this clone itself: Its cognate antigen has yet to be identified. No per-base quality is available; no much larger clone lies one base away.

The CDR3 regions of human TCRbeta chains were analyzed by immunosequencing. Concerning the study's data processing: TCRs in the repertoires were matched against a reference library of SARS-CoV-2-specific TCRs that had been generated with the MIRA antigen-specificity platform. Breadth was defined as the fraction of unique TCRs that were SARS-CoV-2-associated. Depth was defined as the fraction of total T cells that were SARS-CoV-2-associated. Using the MIRA data, every spike-specific TCR was mapped to the spike region that the TCR reacted to and assigned to either a CD4 or a CD8 class. Log10-transformed breadth and depth values were compared by one-way ANOVA with Sidak's multiple comparisons tests. The table comes from immuneACCESS by way of TCRdb, which keeps in-frame sequences with V and J called. Part of the clones is missing from these tables; in studies checked, under half for an unresolved V gene and the rest for unknown reasons. V and J calls and clone size are as listed in that table; D and trimming were resolved from the DNA. Recorded for this sample are 90,000 to 150,000 clones; about 83% of them occurred a single time. The ten largest clones add up to approximately 12% of the sample.

The time point label here, explained by the study, means: baseline before first vaccination. Samples from vaccinated people were obtained from the UK trials COV001 and COV002, which included a single-blind randomized controlled phase 2/3 trial of AZD1222 (ChAdOx1 nCoV-19) in healthy adults. Trial participant PBMC samples were collected at day 0 and day 28 after the second dose for TCRbeta chain sequencing. Here the chain combines TRBV7-2 and TRBJ2-1; 11 nucleotides in the junction match TRBD2. The specimen comprised peripheral blood, sampled on day 0 of AZD1222 vaccination. The TCR originated in an adult in good health. The CDR3 protein: CASSPGKGTSGHNEQFF. At the DNA level, the sequence is TGTGCCAGCAGCCCGGGGAAGGGGACTAGCGGCCACAATGAGCAGTTCTTC.